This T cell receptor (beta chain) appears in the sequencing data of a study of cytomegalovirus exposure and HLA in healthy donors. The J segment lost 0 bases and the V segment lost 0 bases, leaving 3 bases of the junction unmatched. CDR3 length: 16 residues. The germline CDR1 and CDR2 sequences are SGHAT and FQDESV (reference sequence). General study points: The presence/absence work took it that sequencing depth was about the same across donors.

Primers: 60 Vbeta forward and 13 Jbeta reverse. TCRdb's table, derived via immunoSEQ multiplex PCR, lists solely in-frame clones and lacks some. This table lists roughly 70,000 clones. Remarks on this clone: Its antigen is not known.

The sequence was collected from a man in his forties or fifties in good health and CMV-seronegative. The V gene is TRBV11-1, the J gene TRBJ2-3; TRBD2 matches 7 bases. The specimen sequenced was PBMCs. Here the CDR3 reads CASSLASGRSTDTQYF. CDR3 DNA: TGTGCCAGCAGCTTAGCTAGCGGGCGCAGCACAGATACGCAGTATTTT.